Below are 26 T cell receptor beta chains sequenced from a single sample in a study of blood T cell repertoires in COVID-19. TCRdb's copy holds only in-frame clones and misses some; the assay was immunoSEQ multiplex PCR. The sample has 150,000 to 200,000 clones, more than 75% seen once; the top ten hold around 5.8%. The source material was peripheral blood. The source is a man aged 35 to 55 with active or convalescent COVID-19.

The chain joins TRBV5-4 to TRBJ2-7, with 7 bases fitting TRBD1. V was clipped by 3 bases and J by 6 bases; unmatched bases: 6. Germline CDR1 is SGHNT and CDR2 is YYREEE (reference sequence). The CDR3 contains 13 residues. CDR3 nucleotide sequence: TGTGCCAGCAGCTCCGGGACAGCACCCGAGCAGTACTTC. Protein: CASSSGTAPEQYF.

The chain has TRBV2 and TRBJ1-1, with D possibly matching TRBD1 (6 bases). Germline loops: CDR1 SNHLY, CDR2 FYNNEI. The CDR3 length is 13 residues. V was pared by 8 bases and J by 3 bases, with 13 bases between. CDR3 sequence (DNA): TGTGCCAGCCAGGGGTTTCGGGACACTGAAGCTTTCTTT. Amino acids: CASQGFRDTEAFF. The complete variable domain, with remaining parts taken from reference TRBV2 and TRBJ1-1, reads EPEVTQTPSHQVTQMGQEVILRCVPISNHLYFYWYRQILGQKVEFLVSFYNNEISEKSEIFDDQFSVERPDGSNFTLKIRSTKLEDSAMYFCASQGFRDTEAFFGQGTRLTVV.

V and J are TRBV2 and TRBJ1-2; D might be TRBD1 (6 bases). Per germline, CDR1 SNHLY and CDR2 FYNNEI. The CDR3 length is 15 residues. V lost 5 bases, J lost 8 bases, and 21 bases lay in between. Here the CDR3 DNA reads TGTGCCAGCAGTCAGGAGACAGGAGGAATTGAGGGCTACACCTTC. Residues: CASSQETGGIEGYTF.

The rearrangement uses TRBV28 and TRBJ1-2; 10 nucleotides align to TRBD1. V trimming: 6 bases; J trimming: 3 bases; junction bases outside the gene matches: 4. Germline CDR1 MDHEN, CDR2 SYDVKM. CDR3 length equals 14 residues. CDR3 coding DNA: TGTGCCAGCAGCAAGACAGGGGGCCACTATGGCTACACCTTC. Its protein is CASSKTGGHYGYTF.

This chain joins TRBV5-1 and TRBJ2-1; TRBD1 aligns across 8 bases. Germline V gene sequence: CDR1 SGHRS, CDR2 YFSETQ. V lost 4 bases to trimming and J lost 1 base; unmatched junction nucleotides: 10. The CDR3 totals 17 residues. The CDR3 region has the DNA TGCGCCAGCAGCCCGGACAGGGTATCTGAGTCCTACAATGAGCAGTTCTTC. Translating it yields CASSPDRVSESYNEQFF.

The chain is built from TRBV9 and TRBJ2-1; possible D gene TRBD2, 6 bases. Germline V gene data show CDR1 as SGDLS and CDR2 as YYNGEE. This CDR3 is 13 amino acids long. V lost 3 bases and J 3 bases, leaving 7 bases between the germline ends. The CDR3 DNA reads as TGTGCCAGCAGCGCGGGACTCTACAATGAGCAGTTCTTC. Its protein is CASSAGLYNEQFF. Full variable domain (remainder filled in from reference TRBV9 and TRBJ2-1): DSGVTQTPKHLITATGQRVTLRCSPRSGDLSVYWYQQSLDQGLQFLIQYYNGEERAKGNILERFSAQQFPDLHSELNLSSLELGDSALYFCASSAGLYNEQFFGPGTRLTVL.

The CDR3 loop reads CASTILAGAGNEQFF. CDR3 coding DNA: TGTGCCAGTACCATACTAGCGGGAGCGGGTAATGAGCAGTTCTTC. V is TRBV19 and J is TRBJ2-1, with 11 positions matching TRBD2. After removal of 7 bases from V and 7 bases from J, the junction contained 9 bases not matched to a gene. Germline values: CDR1 LNHDA, CDR2 SQIVND (reference sequence). The CDR3 is 15 residues long. Complete variable domain (other parts from reference TRBV19 and TRBJ2-1): DGGITQSPKYLFRKEGQNVTLSCEQNLNHDAMYWYRQDPGQGLRLIYYSQIVNDFQKGDIAEGYSVSREKKESFPLTVTSAQKNPTAFYLCASTILAGAGNEQFFGPGTRLTVL.

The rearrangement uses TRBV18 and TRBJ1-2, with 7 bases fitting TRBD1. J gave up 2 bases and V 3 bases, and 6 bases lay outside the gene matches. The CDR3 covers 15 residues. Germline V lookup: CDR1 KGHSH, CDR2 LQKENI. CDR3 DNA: TGTGCCAGCTCACCGAGGACAGGCCAGAACTATGGCTACACCTTC. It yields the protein CASSPRTGQNYGYTF.

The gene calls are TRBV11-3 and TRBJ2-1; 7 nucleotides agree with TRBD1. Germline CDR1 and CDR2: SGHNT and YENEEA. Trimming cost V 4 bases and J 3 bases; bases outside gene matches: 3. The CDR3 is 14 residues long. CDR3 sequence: CASSSRDSYNEQFF. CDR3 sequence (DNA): TGTGCCAGCAGCTCACGGGACAGCTACAATGAGCAGTTCTTC. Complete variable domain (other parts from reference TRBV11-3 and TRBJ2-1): EAGVVQSPRYKIIEKKQPVAFWCNPISGHNTLYWYLQNLGQGPELLIRYENEEAVDDSQLPKDRFSAERLKGVDSTLKIQPAELGDSAVYLCASSSRDSYNEQFFGPGTRLTVL.

CDR3 nucleotide sequence: TGTGCCAGCAGGCGCCCTAATTCACCCCTCCACTTT. Its protein is CASRRPNSPLHF. The rearrangement uses TRBV6-5 and TRBJ1-6; D ambiguous. Germline lookup yields CDR1 MNHEY and CDR2 SVGAGI. V lost 6 bases and J lost 6, with 6 bases in between. The CDR3 covers 12 residues.

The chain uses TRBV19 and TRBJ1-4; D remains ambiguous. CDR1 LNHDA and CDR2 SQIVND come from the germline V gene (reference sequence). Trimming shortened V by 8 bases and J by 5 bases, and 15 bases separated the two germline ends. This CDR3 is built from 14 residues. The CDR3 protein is CASQTRARNEKLFF. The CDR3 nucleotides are TGTGCCAGTCAGACTCGTGCCCGAAATGAAAAACTGTTTTTT.

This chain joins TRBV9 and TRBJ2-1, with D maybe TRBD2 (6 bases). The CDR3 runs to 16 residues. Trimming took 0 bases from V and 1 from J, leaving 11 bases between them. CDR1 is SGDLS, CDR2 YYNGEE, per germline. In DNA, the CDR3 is TGTGCCAGCAGCGTAGAGGAGGGTTGGTCCTACAATGAGCAGTTCTTC. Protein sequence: CASSVEEGWSYNEQFF.

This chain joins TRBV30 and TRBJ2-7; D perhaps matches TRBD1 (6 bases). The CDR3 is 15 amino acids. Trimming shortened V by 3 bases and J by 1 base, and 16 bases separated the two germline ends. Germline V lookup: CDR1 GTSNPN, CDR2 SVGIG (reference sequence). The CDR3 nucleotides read TGTGCCTGGAGCGGGGACACCCTCAGGTCCTACGAGCAGTACTTC. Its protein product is CAWSGDTLRSYEQYF.

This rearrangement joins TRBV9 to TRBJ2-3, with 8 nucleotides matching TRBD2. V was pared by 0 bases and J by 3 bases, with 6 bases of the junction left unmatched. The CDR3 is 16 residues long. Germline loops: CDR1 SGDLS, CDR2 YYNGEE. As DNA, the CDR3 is TGTGCCAGCAGCGTAGGGGAAGCGGGAGCGACAGATACGCAGTATTTT. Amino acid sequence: CASSVGEAGATDTQYF.

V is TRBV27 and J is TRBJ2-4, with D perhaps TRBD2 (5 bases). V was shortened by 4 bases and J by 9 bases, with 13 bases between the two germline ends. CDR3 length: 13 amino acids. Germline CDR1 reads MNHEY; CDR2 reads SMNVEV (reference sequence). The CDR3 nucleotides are TGTGCCAGCAGTTCTAGCAGATGGGGCATTCAGTACTTC. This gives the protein CASSSSRWGIQYF.

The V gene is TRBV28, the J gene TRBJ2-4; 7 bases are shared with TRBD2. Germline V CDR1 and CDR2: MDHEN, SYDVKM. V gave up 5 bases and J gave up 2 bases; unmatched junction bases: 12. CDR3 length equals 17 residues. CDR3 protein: CASSPPGWGGTKNIQYF. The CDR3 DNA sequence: TGTGCCAGCAGTCCTCCCGGTTGGGGGGGAACCAAAAACATTCAGTACTTC.

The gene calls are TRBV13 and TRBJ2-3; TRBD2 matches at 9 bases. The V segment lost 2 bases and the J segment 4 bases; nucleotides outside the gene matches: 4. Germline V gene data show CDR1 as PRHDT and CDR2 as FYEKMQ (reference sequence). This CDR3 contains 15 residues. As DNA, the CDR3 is TGTGCCAGCAGCTTAACGGCGGGAGGGGCAGATACGCAGTATTTT. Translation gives CASSLTAGGADTQYF. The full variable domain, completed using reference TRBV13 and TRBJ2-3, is AAGVIQSPRHLIKEKRETATLKCYPIPRHDTVYWYQQGPGQDPQFLISFYEKMQSDKGSIPDRFSAQQFSDYHSELNMSSLELGDSALYFCASSLTAGGADTQYFGPGTRLTVL.

The CDR3 bases are TGTGCCAGCAGTCCCCGGGACAGGTTTAATGAAAAACTGTTTTTT. It codes for CASSPRDRFNEKLFF. The V and J genes are TRBV28 and TRBJ1-4, with TRBD1 matching 8 bases. Germline-derived CDR1 and CDR2 are MDHEN and SYDVKM. This CDR3 spans 15 amino acids. With 5 bases clipped from V and 4 bases from J, the junction kept 6 bases outside the gene matches.

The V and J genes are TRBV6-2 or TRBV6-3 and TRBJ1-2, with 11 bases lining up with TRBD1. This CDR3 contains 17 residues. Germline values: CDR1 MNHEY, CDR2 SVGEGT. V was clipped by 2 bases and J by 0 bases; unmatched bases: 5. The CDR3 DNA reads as TGTGCCAGCAGTTACGGGACAGGGGGACCTTCTAACTATGGCTACACCTTC. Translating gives CASSYGTGGPSNYGYTF.

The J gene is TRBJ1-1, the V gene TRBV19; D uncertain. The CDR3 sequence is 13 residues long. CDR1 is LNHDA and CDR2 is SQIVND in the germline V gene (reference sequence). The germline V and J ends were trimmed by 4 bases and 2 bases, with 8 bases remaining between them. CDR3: CASSTNTNTEAFF. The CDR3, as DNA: TGTGCCAGTAGTACAAATACTAACACTGAAGCTTTCTTT.

For the CDR3, the DNA is TGTGCCAGCAGCCCGGACGGGGTTCGAGGCTACACCTTC. This translates into CASSPDGVRGYTF. This sequence joins TRBV28 and TRBJ1-2, with D unclear. This CDR3 is built from 13 residues. The germline V gene encodes CDR1 MDHEN and CDR2 SYDVKM. The germline V and J ends were trimmed by 6 bases and 8 bases, with 16 bases remaining between them.

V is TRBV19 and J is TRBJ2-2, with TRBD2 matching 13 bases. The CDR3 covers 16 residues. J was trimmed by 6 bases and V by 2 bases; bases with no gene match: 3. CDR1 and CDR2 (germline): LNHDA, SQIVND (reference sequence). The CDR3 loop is CASSIPGLAGPGELFF. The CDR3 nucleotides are TGTGCCAGTAGTATACCGGGACTAGCGGGACCCGGGGAGCTGTTTTTT.

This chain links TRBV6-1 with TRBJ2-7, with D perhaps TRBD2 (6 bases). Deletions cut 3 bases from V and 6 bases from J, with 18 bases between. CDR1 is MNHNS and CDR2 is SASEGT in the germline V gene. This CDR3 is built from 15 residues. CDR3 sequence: CASSDGGGGVREQYF. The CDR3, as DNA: TGTGCCAGCAGTGATGGGGGTGGCGGGGTACGCGAGCAGTACTTC.

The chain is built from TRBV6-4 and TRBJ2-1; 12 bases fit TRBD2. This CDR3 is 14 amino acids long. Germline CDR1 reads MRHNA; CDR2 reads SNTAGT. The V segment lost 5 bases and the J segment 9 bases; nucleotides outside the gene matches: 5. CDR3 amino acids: CASSLAGGPTEQFF. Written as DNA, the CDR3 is TGTGCCAGCAGTCTAGCGGGGGGGCCGACTGAGCAGTTCTTC.

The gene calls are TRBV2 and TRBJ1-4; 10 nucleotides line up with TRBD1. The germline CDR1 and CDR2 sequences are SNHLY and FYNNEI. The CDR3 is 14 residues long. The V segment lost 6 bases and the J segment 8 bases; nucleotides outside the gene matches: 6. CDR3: CASRDRGSREKLFF. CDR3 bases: TGTGCCAGCAGGGACAGGGGGTCCCGGGAAAAACTGTTTTTT. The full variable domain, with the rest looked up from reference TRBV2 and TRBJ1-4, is EPEVTQTPSHQVTQMGQEVILRCVPISNHLYFYWYRQILGQKVEFLVSFYNNEISEKSEIFDDQFSVERPDGSNFTLKIRSTKLEDSAMYFCASRDRGSREKLFFGSGTQLSVL.

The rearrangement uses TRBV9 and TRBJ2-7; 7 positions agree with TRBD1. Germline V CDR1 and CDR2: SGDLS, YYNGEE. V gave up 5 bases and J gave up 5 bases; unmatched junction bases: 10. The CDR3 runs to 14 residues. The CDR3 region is CASSLTTGRDEQYF. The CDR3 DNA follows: TGTGCCAGCAGTTTAACGACAGGGAGAGACGAGCAGTACTTC.